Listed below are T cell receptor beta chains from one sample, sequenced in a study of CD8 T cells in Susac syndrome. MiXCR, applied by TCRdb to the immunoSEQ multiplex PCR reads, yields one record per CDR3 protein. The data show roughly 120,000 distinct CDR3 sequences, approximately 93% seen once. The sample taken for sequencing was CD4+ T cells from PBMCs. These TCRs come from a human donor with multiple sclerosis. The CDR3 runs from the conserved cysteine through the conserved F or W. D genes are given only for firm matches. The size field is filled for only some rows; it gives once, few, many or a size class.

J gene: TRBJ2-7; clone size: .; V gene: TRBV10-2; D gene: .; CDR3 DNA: TGCGCCAGCAGTGCTCAGCTTGCTAACGAGCAGTACTTC; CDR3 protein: CASSAQLANEQYF
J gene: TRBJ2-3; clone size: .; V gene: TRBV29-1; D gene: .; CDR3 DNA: TGCAGCGTTGACCCCGGGTACACAGATACGCAGTATTTT; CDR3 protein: CSVDPGYTDTQYF
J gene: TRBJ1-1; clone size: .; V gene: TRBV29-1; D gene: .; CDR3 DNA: TGCAGCGTTCCGACCCCGGCGGCCACTGAAGCTTTCTTT; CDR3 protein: CSVPTPAATEAFF
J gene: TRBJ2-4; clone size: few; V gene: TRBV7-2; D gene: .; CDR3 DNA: TGTGCCAGCAGCCAACAAGGGCGGAGGGGGAACATTCAGTACTTC; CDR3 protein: CASSQQGRRGNIQYF
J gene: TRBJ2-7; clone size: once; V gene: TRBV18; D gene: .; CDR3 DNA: TGTGCCAGCTCACTTCAAACGGGGTCCTACGAGCAGTACTTC; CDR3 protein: CASSLQTGSYEQYF
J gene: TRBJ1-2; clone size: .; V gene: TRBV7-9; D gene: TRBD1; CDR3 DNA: TGTGCCAGCAGCCATCGGGACAGGGATAACTATGGCTACACCTTC; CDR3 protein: CASSHRDRDNYGYTF
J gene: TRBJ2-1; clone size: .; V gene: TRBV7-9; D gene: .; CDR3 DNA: TGTGCCAGCAGCCTCACGGGGGCGGATGAGCAGTTCTTC; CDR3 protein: CASSLTGADEQFF
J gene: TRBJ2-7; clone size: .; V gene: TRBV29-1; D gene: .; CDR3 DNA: TGCAGCGCCGCCAAACACTCCTACGAGCAGTACTTC; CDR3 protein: CSAAKHSYEQYF
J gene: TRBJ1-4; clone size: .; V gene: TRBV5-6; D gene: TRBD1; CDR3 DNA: TGTGCCAGCAGCTGGGGACAGGGGTTGGCTGAAAAACTGTTTTTT; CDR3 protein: CASSWGQGLAEKLFF
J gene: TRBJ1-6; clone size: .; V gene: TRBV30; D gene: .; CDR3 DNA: TGTGCCTGGAGCTCGACCCGCTATAATTCACCCCTCCACTTT; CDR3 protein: CAWSSTRYNSPLHF
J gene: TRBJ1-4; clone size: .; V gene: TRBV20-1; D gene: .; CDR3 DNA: TGCAGTGCTAGAGATCCCAGGGCAACTAATGAAAAACTGTTTTTT; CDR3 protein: CSARDPRATNEKLFF